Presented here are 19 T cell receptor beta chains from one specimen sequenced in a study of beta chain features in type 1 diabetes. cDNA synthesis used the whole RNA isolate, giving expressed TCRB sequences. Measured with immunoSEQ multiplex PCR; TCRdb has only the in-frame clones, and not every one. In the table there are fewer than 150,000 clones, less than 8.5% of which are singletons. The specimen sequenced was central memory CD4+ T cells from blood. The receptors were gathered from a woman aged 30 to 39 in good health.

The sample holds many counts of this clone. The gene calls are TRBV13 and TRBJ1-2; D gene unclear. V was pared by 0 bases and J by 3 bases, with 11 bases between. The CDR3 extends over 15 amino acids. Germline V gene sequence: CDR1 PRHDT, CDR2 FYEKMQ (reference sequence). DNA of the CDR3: TGTGCCAGCAGCTTAGGTACCAGGTTTGACTATGGCTACACCTTC. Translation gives CASSLGTRFDYGYTF. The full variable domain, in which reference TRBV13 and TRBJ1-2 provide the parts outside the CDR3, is AAGVIQSPRHLIKEKRETATLKCYPIPRHDTVYWYQQGPGQDPQFLISFYEKMQSDKGSIPDRFSAQQFSDYHSELNMSSLELGDSALYFCASSLGTRFDYGYTFGSGTRLTVV.

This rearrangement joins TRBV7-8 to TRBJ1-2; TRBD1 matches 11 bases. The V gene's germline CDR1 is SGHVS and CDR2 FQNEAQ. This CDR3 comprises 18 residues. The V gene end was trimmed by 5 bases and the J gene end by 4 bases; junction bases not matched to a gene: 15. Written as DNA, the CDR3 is TGTGCCAGCAGCCCAGGGGGATGGACAGGGGGCAGTCTCTATGGCTACACCTTC. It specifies CASSPGGWTGGSLYGYTF.

The CDR3 here is CASSVTGVTEAFF. The CDR3 nucleotides read TGTGCCAGCAGCGTTACAGGGGTCACTGAAGCTTTCTTT. The chain employs TRBV7-9 and TRBJ1-1, with TRBD1 matching 7 bases. J was trimmed by 4 bases and V by 5 bases; bases with no gene match: 4. This CDR3 region has 13 residues. Germline V lookup: CDR1 SEHNR, CDR2 FQNEAQ (reference sequence).

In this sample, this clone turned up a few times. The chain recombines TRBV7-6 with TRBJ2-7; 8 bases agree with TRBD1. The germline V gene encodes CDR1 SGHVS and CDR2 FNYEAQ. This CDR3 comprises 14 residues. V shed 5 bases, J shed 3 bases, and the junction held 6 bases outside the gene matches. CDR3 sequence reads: CASSPQQGDYEQYF. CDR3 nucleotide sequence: TGTGCCAGCAGCCCTCAACAGGGGGACTACGAGCAGTACTTC.

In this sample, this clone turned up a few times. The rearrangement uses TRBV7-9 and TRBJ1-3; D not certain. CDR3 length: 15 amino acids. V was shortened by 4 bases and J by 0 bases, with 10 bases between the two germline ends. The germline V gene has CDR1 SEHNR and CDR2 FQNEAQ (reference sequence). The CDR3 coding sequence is TGTGCCAGCAGCTACACAGTGAGCTCTGGAAACACCATATATTTT. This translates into CASSYTVSSGNTIYF.

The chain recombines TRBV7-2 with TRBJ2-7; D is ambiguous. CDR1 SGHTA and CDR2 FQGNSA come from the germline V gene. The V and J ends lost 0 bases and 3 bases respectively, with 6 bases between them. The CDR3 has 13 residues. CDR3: CASSLASVYEQYF. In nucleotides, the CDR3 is TGTGCCAGCAGCTTAGCGTCGGTCTACGAGCAGTACTTC. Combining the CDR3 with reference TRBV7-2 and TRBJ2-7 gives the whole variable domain GAGVSQSPSNKVTEKGKDVELRCDPISGHTALYWYRQSLGQGLEFLIYFQGNSAPDKSGLPSDRFSAERTGGSVSTLTIQRTQQEDSAVYLCASSLASVYEQYFGPGTRLTVT.

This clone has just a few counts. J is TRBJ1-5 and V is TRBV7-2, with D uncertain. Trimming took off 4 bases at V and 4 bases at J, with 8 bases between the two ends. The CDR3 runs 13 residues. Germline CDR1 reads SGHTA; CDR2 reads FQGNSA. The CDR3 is CASSSQSNQPQHF. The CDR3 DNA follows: TGTGCCAGCAGCTCACAGTCAAATCAGCCCCAGCATTTT.

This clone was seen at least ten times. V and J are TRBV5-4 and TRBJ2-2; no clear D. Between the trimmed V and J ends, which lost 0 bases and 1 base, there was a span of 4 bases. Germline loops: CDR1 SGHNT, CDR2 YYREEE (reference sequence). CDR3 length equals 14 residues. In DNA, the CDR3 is TGTGCCAGCAGCTTGGACAGGAACACCGGGGAGCTGTTTTTT. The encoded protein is CASSLDRNTGELFF.

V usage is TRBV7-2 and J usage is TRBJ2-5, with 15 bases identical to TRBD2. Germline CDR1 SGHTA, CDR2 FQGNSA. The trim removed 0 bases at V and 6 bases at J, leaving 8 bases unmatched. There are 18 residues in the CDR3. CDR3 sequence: CASSLAPGLAGGRQTQYF. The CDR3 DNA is TGTGCCAGCAGCTTAGCGCCGGGACTAGCGGGAGGCCGCCAGACCCAGTACTTC.

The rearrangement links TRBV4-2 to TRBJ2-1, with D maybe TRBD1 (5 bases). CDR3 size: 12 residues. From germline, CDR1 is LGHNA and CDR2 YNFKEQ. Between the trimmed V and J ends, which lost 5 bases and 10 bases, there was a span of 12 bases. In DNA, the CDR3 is TGTGCCAGCAGCGCACAGGAGCGAGAGCAGTTCTTC. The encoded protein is CASSAQEREQFF.

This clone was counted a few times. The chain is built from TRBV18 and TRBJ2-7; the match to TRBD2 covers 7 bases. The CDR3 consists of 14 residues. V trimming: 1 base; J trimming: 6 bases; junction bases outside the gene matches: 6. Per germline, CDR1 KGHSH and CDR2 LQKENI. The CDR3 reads CASSPRTSDLEQYF. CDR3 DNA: TGTGCCAGCTCACCACGAACTAGCGACCTCGAGCAGTACTTC.

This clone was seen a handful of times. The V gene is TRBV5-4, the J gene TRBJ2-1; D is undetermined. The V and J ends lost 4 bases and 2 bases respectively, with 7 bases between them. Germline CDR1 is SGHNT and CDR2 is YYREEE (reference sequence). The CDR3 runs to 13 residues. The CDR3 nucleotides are TGTGCCAGCAGCCCGGGTACCTACAATGAGCAGTTCTTC. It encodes CASSPGTYNEQFF.

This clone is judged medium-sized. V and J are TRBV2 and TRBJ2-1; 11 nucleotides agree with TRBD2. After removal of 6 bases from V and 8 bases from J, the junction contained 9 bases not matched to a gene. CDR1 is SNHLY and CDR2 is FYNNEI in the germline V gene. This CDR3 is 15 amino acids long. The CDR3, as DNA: TGTGCCAGCAGACTAGCGGGAGTTGCGGCCGATGAGCAGTTCTTC. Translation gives CASRLAGVAADEQFF.

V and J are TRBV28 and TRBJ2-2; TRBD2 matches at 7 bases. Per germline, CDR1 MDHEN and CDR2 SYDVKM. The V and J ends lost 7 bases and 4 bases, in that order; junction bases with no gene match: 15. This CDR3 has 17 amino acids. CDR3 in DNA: TGTGCCAGCATCAGGGAGGGAACGGCCTTGAGCACCGGGGAGCTGTTTTTT. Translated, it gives CASIREGTALSTGELFF.

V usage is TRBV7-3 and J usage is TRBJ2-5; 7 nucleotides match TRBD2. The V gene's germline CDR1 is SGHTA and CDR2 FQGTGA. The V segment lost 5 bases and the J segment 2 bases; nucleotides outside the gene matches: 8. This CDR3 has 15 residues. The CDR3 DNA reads TGTGCCAGCAGCCTTCTAGCGGACAAACAAGAGACCCAGTACTTC. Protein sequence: CASSLLADKQETQYF.

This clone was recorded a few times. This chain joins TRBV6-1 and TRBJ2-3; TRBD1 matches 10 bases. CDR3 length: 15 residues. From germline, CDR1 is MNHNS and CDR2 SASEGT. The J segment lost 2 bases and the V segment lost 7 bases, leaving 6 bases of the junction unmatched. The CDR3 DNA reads TGTGCCAGCATTGCGGGACAGGGGCTCACAGATACGCAGTATTTT. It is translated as CASIAGQGLTDTQYF.

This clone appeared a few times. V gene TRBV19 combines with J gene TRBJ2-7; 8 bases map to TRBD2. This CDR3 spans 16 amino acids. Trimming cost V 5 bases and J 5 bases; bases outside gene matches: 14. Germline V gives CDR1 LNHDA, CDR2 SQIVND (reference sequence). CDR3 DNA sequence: TGTGCCAGTAGTGGTAATAGCGGGGCTAGAGTCAACGAGCAGTACTTC. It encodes CASSGNSGARVNEQYF.

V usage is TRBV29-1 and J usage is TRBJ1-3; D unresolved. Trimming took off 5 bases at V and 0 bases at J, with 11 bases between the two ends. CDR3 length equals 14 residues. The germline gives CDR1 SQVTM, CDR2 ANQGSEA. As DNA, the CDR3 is TGCAGCGTTTCTACAGAGAACTCTGGAAACACCATATATTTT. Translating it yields CSVSTENSGNTIYF.

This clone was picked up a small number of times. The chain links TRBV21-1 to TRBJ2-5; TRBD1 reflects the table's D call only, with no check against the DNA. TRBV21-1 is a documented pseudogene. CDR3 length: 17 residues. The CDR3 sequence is CASSKTGTGEAQETQYF. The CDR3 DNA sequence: TGTGCCAGCAGCAAAACGGGGACAGGGGAGGCCCAAGAGACCCAGTACTTC.